This T cell receptor beta chain stems from a study of post-analysis software for immune sequencing data. Findings and limits, study-wide: Strong co-clustering by F measure was seen for same-batch samples. Patients carried roughly 5 TRBV segments more frequently than controls did, and TRBV5-6, TRBV5-1 and TRBV20-1 were among them.

Unique molecular identifiers were present in the TCR beta cDNA libraries. Input of about 0.9 to 10 million T cells yielded hundreds of thousands of cDNA molecules. TCRdb fed the PCR reads into MiXCR, producing one record per CDR3 protein. The data contain 430,000 or so distinct CDR3 sequences, approximately 39% of them seen just once; the ten biggest clones take up about 8%. The CDR3 contains 14 residues. Deletions cut 3 bases from V and 9 bases from J, with 15 bases between. A few counts support this clonotype. Its antigen is unknown. This TCR came from a girl aged 2-10 years with multiple sclerosis. The sequencing input was blood. The chain uses TRBV12-3 or TRBV12-4 and TRBJ1-5; no reliable D call. CDR3 residues: CASSFREGTWPQHF. CDR3 sequence (DNA): TGTGCCAGCAGTTTCCGGGAGGGCACTTGGCCCCAGCATTTT.